These T cell receptor beta chains were read from a single sample in a study of metastatic and nonmetastatic thyroid tumors. TCRdb re-called the PCR reads with MiXCR. The repertoire consists of tens of thousands of clones, with approximately 20% occurring once and the leading ten covering 6% to 9.5%. The specimen sequenced was blood. The receptors derive from a female donor with papillary thyroid cancer or a benign thyroid nodule (not recorded which). Some clones in this sample may be carry-over from other donors' samples. Each CDR3 is given without its conserved first and last residue. The order of the fields is J gene, V gene, CDR3 length, CDR3 protein.

TRBJ2-7	TRBV7-3	9	ASSSPYEQY
TRBJ1-4	TRBV6-2/TRBV6-3	12	ASIDDTSSEKLF
TRBJ2-1	TRBV5-1	12	ASRGSQSYNEQF
TRBJ2-2	TRBV5-6	13	ASTAQGEGTGELF
TRBJ2-7	TRBV12-3/TRBV12-4	12	ASSSAGTENEQY
TRBJ2-6	TRBV19	13	ASGIQGSVANVLT
TRBJ2-2	TRBV6-1	15	ASSGGGTSWGTGELF
TRBJ2-2	TRBV6-1	14	ASSPWTDANTGELF
TRBJ2-1	TRBV6-6	13	ASSYSRVDGSEQF
TRBJ2-3	TRBV19	10	ASRSLGDTQY
TRBJ2-7	TRBV5-1	16	ASSQRAGQGLDGREQY
TRBJ2-1	TRBV2	11	ASRINLVNEQF
TRBJ2-2	TRBV6-2/TRBV6-3	13	ASSYSQDNTWELF
TRBJ2-3	TRBV20-1	16	SAKSVLAPYLSTDTQY
TRBJ2-7	TRBV4-2	15	ASSQDFRGQGSYEQY
TRBJ1-1	TRBV25-1	11	ASTHSRDTEAF
TRBJ1-1	TRBV10-3	14	AISVGDRGRGTEAF
TRBJ1-5	TRBV27	11	ASSRLACQPKH
TRBJ2-2	TRBV12-3/TRBV12-4	12	ASAGTHDTGELF
TRBJ2-1	TRBV5-1	14	AISTEQFARGDEQF
TRBJ1-1	TRBV20-1	14	SARFPGQGILSRAF
TRBJ2-7	TRBV11-2	10	ATKGVRNEQY
TRBJ1-2	TRBV7-2	13	ASSLGFGRGYGYT
TRBJ2-1	TRBV6-5	13	ASSYSAGGPNEQF
TRBJ2-3	TRBV28	10	ASRGPTDTQY
TRBJ2-7	TRBV4-1	13	ASSQVEADRDEQY
TRBJ1-2	TRBV20-1	11	SASLVSGFGYT
TRBJ1-1	TRBV6-5	13	ASSYSRGRDTEAF
TRBJ2-2	TRBV4-1	10	ASSQDTGELF
TRBJ2-2	TRBV3-1	17	ASSRAGTSGGRNTGELF
TRBJ1-2	TRBV2	11	ARGRGLNYGYT
TRBJ1-4	TRBV12-3/TRBV12-4	12	ASSSLALNEKLF
TRBJ1-5	TRBV12-3/TRBV12-4	12	ASSLVPGSQPQH
TRBJ1-2	TRBV28	11	ASSLVQGSGYT
TRBJ1-2	TRBV27	11	ASRVRANYGYT
TRBJ1-3	TRBV7-2	12	ASSSGGSGNTIY
TRBJ1-3	TRBV5-5	12	ASSFSTTGNTIY
TRBJ2-2	TRBV19	14	ASSQAGGVAAGELF
TRBJ1-5	TRBV20-1	15	SASPGQGMRGNQPQH
TRBJ2-2	TRBV12-3/TRBV12-4	14	ASSKAGGGNTGELF
TRBJ1-1	TRBV20-1	11	SAKGIVDTEAF
TRBJ2-3	TRBV19	14	ASRDRGGVATDTQY
TRBJ2-2	TRBV19	12	ASHTTGYTGELF
TRBJ1-6	TRBV5-8	11	ASSLGWDSPLH
TRBJ2-1	TRBV7-2	13	ASSLALAGGNEQF
TRBJ1-4	TRBV9	13	ASSVGWGREEKLF
TRBJ2-1	TRBV6-1	13	ASKGGQDYYNEQF
TRBJ1-4	TRBV7-6	13	ASSLAMESNEKLF
TRBJ1-5	TRBV7-2	13	ASSLALAVNQPQH
TRBJ2-7	TRBV5-1	13	AICLDGTGHYEQY